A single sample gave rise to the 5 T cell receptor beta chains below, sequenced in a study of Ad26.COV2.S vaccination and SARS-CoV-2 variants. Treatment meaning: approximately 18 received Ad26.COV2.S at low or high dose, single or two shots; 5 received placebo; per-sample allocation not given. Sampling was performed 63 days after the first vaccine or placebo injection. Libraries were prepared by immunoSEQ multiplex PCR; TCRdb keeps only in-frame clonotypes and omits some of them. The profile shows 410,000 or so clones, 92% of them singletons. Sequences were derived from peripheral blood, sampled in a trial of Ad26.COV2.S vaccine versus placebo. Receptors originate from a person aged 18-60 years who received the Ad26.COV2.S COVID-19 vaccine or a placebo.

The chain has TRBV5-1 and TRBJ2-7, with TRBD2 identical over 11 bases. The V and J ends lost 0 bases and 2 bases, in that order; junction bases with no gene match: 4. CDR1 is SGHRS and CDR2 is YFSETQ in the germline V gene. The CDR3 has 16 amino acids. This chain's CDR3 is CASSLAPSGGTYEQYF. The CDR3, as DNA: TGCGCCAGCAGCTTGGCTCCTAGCGGGGGGACCTACGAGCAGTACTTC. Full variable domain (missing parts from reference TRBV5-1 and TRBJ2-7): KAGVTQTPRYLIKTRGQQVTLSCSPISGHRSVSWYQQTPGQGLQFLFEYFSETQRNKGNFPGRFSGRQFSNSRSEMNVSTLELGDSALYLCASSLAPSGGTYEQYFGPGTRLTVT.

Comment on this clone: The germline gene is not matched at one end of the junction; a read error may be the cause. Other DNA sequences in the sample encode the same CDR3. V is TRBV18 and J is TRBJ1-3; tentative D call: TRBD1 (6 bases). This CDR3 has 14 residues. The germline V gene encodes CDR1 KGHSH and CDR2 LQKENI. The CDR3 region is CASSPQGSGNTIYF. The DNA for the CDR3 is TGTGCCAGCTCGCCACAGGGCTCTGGAAACACCATATATTTT.

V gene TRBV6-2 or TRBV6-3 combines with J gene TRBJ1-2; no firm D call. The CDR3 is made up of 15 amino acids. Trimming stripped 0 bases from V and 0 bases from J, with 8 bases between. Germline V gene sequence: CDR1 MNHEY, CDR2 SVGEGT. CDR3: CASSYSMETNYGYTF. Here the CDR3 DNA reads TGTGCCAGCAGTTACTCTATGGAAACTAACTATGGCTACACCTTC.

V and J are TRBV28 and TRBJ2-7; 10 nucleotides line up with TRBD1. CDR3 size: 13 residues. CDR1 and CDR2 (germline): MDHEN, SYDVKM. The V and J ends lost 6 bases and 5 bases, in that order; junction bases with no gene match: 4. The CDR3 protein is CASRGQGSHEQYF. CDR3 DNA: TGTGCCAGCAGGGGACAGGGGTCCCACGAGCAGTACTTC.

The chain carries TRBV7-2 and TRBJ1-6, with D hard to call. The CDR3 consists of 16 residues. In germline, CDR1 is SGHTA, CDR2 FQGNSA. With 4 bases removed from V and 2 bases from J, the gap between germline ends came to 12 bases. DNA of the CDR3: TGTGCCAGCAGCTCAGCTATTTACACCTATAATTCACCCCTCCACTTT. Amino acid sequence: CASSSAIYTYNSPLHF.